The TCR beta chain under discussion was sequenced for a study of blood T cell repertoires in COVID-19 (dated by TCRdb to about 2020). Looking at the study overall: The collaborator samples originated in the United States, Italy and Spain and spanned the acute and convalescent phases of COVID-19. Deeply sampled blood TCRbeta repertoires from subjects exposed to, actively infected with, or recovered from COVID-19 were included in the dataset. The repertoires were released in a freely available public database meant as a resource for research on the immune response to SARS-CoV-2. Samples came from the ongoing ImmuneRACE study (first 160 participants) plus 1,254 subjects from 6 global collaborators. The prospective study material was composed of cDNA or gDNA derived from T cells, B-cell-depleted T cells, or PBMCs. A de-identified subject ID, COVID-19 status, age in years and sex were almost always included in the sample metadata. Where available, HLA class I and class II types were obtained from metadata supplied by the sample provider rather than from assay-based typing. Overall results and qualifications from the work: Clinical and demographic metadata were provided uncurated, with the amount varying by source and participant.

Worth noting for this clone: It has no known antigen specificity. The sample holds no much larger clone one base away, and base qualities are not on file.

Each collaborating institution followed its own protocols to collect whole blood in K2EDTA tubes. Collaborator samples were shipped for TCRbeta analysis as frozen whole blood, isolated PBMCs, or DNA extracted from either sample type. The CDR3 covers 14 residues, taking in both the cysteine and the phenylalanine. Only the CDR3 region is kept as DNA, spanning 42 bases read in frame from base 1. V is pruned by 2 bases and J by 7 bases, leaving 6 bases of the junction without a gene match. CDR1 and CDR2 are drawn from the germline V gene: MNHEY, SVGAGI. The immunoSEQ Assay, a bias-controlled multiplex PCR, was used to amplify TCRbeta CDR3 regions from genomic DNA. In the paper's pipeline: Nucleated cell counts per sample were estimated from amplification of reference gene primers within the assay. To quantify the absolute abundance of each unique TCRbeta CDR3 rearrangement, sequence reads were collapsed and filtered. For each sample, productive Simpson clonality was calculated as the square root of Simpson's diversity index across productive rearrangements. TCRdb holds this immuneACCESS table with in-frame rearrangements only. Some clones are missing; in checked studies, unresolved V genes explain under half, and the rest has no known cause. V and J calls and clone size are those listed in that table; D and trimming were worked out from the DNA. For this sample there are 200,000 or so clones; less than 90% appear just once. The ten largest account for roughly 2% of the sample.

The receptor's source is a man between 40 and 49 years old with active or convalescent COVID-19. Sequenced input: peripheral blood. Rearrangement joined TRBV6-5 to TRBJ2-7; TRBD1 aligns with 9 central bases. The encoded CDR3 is CASSYGTGPLEQYF. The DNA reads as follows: TGTGCCAGCAGTTACGGGACAGGGCCTTTGGAGCAGTACTTC.